The text below deals with one TCR beta chain. This specimen comes from a study of blood T cell repertoires in COVID-19. Background on the study: Both acute and convalescent COVID-19 samples were obtained from the United States, Italy and Spain.

This CDR3 has 13 amino acids. Trimming stripped 4 bases from V and 3 bases from J, with 9 bases between. Germline V gene sequence: CDR1 SEHNR, CDR2 FQNEAQ (reference sequence). In the study's own analysis: Counts of nucleated cells, estimated from reference gene primer amplification, were obtained. TCRdb's table, derived via immunoSEQ multiplex PCR, lists solely in-frame clones and lacks some. For V, J and clone size, that table is used; D and trimming come from the DNA. Of 350,000 or so clones in the sample, 90% were seen once. The V call is TRBV7-9, the J call TRBJ1-1; perhaps TRBD1 as D (5 bases). This receptor was taken from a young man with active or convalescent COVID-19. The specimen sequenced was peripheral blood. The CDR3 is CASSSQGYTEAFF. CDR3 DNA: TGTGCCAGCAGCTCCCAGGGCTACACTGAAGCTTTCTTT.